The present T cell receptor (beta chain) was sequenced within a study of blood T cell repertoires in COVID-19. V was cut by 3 bases and J by 6 bases, with 9 bases left in between. The CDR3 length is 11 residues. Germline V gene lookup returns CDR1 SQVTM and CDR2 ANQGSEA. Profiling relied on immunoSEQ multiplex PCR, and the TCRdb table lists in-frame clones only, not all of them. In the table there are some 150,000 clones, approximately 88% of which are singletons. Sequencing was performed on peripheral blood. This chain connects TRBV29-1 to TRBJ2-7, with D hard to call. This TCR came from a woman aged 45-60 years with acute or convalescent COVID-19. Here the CDR3 reads CSVEFLREQYF. The CDR3 bases are TGCAGCGTTGAGTTTCTCCGCGAGCAGTACTTC.